What follows are 13 T cell receptor beta chains derived from one specimen sequenced in a study of blood T cell repertoires in COVID-19 (TCRdb year 2020). Library preparation used the immunoSEQ multiplex PCR assay. Not all clones reach the TCRdb copy of this immuneACCESS table, which keeps in-frame sequences only. Checked studies attribute under half of the gap to unresolved V genes and leave the rest unexplained. This sample comprises 360,000 or so clones, roughly 91% of them detected only once. The ten largest account for 1.5% to 2% of the sample. The sequenced material came from PBMCs or T cells enriched from blood (not recorded which). Every receptor here comes from a woman under 40 who had recovered from COVID-19.

The CDR3 loop is CASSRDSPWADTQYF. DNA of the CDR3: TGTGCCAGCAGCAGGGACTCCCCTTGGGCAGATACGCAGTATTTT. The V gene is TRBV5-4, the J gene TRBJ2-3; perhaps TRBD2 as D (6 bases). V dropped 4 bases and J dropped 4 bases, with 16 bases sitting between them. The CDR3 totals 15 residues. Germline loops: CDR1 SGHNT, CDR2 YYREEE (reference sequence).

This clone was seen once. This chain links TRBV10-3 with TRBJ2-1; weak D call: TRBD1 (6 bases). Germline V CDR1 and CDR2: ENHRY, SYGVKD. The ends were cut back, 4 bases at V and 5 bases at J, with 15 bases in the middle. CDR3 length: 15 residues. The CDR3 loop is CAISVGQGFNNEQFF. CDR3 coding DNA: TGTGCCATCAGTGTCGGCCAGGGGTTCAACAATGAGCAGTTCTTC.

V and J are TRBV4-3 and TRBJ2-3; D might be TRBD2 (5 bases). In germline, CDR1 is LGHNA, CDR2 YSLEER. V lost 2 bases, J lost 4 bases, and 10 bases lay in between. The CDR3 is 14 amino acids. Here the CDR3 reads CASSQSGSPDTQYF. The CDR3 DNA follows: TGCGCCAGCAGCCAATCGGGGAGCCCAGATACGCAGTATTTT.

The chain is built from TRBV28 and TRBJ2-3; 9 bases agree with TRBD2. The V and J ends lost 1 base and 1 base, in that order; junction bases with no gene match: 18. Germline CDR1 and CDR2: MDHEN and SYDVKM. This CDR3 region has 21 residues. Here the CDR3 reads CASSLSSTEVIAGAGTDTQYF. The CDR3, as DNA: TGTGCCAGCAGTTTATCCTCAACCGAAGTGATAGCGGGAGCCGGCACAGATACGCAGTATTTT. The entire variable domain, with the rest obtained from reference TRBV28 and TRBJ2-3, is as follows: DVKVTQSSRYLVKRTGEKVFLECVQDMDHENMFWYRQDPGLGLRLIYFSYDVKMKEKGDIPEGYSVSREKKERFSLILESASTNQTSMYLCASSLSSTEVIAGAGTDTQYFGPGTRLTVL.

The V gene is TRBV30, the J gene TRBJ2-1; D remains ambiguous. The germline V gene has CDR1 GTSNPN and CDR2 SVGIG (reference sequence). V lost 3 bases and J 9 bases, leaving 21 bases between the germline ends. The CDR3 runs 15 residues. The CDR3 coding sequence is TGTGCCTGGAGGGTAGAACAGATGACGTCGTTTGAGCAGTTCTTC. This codes for CAWRVEQMTSFEQFF.

This chain joins TRBV12-1 and TRBJ2-4; TRBD1, as called in the table, went unchecked against the DNA. TRBV12-1 is tagged as a pseudogene. The CDR3 has 16 residues. The CDR3 is CASSFGDRGSKNIQYF. The CDR3 DNA is TGTGCCAGCAGCTTTGGCGACAGGGGGTCCAAAAACATTCAGTACTTC.

The V and J genes are TRBV19 and TRBJ1-4, with 7 bases aligning to TRBD1. This CDR3 contains 13 residues. With 8 bases clipped from V and 8 bases from J, the junction kept 8 bases outside the gene matches. Germline-derived CDR1 and CDR2 are LNHDA and SQIVND (reference sequence). CDR3 protein: CASSDRVEEKLFF. The CDR3 DNA is TGTGCCAGTTCCGACAGGGTGGAGGAAAAACTGTTTTTT.

This chain uses TRBV28 with TRBJ1-5; no reliable D call. With 4 bases removed from V and 10 bases from J, the gap between germline ends came to 11 bases. This CDR3 comprises 12 residues. Germline V gives CDR1 MDHEN, CDR2 SYDVKM. CDR3 sequence (DNA): TGTGCCAGCAGTTCCTTAGACACTCCCCAGCATTTT. Its protein is CASSSLDTPQHF.

The table lists this clone with a few counts. This chain connects TRBV13 to TRBJ2-5, with D uncertain. The CDR3 is 16 amino acids. CDR1 is PRHDT, CDR2 FYEKMQ, per germline (reference sequence). V was pared by 4 bases and J by 1 base, with 16 bases between. The CDR3 sequence: CASSSEQHYLQETQYF. DNA of the CDR3: TGTGCCAGCAGCTCGGAACAGCATTACCTCCAAGAGACCCAGTACTTC.

This chain uses TRBV29-1 with TRBJ2-7, with 10 bases aligning to TRBD2. CDR3 length: 14 residues. The J segment lost 7 bases and the V segment lost 4 bases, leaving 10 bases of the junction unmatched. The germline gives CDR1 SQVTM, CDR2 ANQGSEA. The CDR3 spells CSVVLAGVIREQYF. The CDR3 DNA reads TGCAGCGTTGTTCTAGCGGGGGTAATCCGGGAGCAGTACTTC.

The chain has TRBV19 and TRBJ1-4; unclear D gene. From germline, CDR1 is LNHDA and CDR2 SQIVND (reference sequence). V was shortened by 8 bases and J by 0 bases, with 7 bases between the two germline ends. The CDR3 spans 13 residues. DNA for the CDR3: TGTGCCAGTTGTACCACAACTAATGAAAAACTGTTTTTT. Protein sequence: CASCTTTNEKLFF.

The chain recombines TRBV29-1 with TRBJ2-1; maybe TRBD1 (6 bases). V lost 7 bases and J lost 10, with 20 bases in between. The CDR3 runs 13 residues. Germline V gene sequence: CDR1 SQVTM, CDR2 ANQGSEA. CDR3 in DNA: TGCAGCGGAACCAGGGGCTTTTCCCTGGAGCAGTTCTTC. Residues: CSGTRGFSLEQFF.

V gene TRBV3-1 (or the pseudogene TRBV3-2) combines with J gene TRBJ1-6, with TRBD1 matching over 7 bases. Trimming took 4 bases from V and 10 from J; bases not matched to a gene: 10. CDR1 and CDR2 (germline): LGHDT, YNNKEL (reference sequence). The CDR3 spans 15 residues. CDR3 region: CASSPPGRGGSPLHF. CDR3 nucleotides: TGTGCCAGCAGCCCGCCGGGGAGAGGGGGCTCACCCCTCCACTTT.